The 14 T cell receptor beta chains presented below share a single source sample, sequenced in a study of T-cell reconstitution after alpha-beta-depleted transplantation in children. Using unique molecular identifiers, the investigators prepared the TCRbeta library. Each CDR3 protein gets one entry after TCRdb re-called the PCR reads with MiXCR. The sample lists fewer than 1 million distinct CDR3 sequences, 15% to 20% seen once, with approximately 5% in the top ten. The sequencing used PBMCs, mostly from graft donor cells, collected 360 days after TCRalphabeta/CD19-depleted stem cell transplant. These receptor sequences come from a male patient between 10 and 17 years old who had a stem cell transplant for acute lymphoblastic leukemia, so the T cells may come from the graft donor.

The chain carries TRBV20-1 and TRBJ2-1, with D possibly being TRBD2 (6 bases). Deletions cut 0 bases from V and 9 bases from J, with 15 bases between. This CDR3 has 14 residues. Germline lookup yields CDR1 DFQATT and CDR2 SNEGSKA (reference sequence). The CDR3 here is CSARDNRLVAEQFF. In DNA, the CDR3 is TGCAGTGCTAGAGATAATCGACTAGTTGCTGAGCAGTTCTTC.

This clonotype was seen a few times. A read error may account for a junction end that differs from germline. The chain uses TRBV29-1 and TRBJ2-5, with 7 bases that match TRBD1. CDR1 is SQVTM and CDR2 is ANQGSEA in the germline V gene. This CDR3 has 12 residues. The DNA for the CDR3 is TGCAGCGTAGGTCGGGACAGTCCGAGGAAAGACTTC. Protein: CSVGRDSPRKDF.

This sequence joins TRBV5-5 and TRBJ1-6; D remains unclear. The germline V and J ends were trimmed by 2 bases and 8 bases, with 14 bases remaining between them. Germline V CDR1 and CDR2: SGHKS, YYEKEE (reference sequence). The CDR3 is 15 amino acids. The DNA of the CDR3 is TGTGCCAGCAGCTTTATTAGTTCCGGGGATTCACCCCTCCACTTT. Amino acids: CASSFISSGDSPLHF.

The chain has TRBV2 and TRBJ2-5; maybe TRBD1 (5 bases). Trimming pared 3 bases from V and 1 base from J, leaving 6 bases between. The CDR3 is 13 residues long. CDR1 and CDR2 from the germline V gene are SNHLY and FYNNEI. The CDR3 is CASSETAQETQYF. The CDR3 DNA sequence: TGTGCCAGCAGTGAGACAGCCCAAGAGACCCAGTACTTC. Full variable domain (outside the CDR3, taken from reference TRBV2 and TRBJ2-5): EPEVTQTPSHQVTQMGQEVILRCVPISNHLYFYWYRQILGQKVEFLVSFYNNEISEKSEIFDDQFSVERPDGSNFTLKIRSTKLEDSAMYFCASSETAQETQYFGPGTRLLVL.

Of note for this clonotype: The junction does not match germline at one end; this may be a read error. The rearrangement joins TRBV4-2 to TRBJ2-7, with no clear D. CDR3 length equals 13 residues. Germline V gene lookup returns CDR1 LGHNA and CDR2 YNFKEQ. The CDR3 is CAISLWLLYEQYF. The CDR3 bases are TGTGCCATCAGCCTGTGGCTCCTCTACGAGCAGTACTTC.

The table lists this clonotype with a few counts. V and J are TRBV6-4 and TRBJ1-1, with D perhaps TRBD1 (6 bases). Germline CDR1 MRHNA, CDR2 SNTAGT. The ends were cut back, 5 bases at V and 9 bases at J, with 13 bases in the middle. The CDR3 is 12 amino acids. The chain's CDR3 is CASSPGGLKAFF. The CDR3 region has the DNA TGTGCCAGCAGTCCCGGGGGGCTAAAAGCTTTCTTT.

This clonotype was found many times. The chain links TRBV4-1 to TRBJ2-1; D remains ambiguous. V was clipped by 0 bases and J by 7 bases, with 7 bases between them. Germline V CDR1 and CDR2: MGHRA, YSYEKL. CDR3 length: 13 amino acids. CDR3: CASSQEKGNEQFF. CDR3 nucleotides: TGCGCCAGCAGCCAAGAGAAGGGTAATGAGCAGTTCTTC.

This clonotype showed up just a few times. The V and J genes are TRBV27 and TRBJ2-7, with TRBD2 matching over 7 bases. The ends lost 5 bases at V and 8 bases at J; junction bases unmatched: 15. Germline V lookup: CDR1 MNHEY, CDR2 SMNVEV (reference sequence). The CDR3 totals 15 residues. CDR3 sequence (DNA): TGTGCCAGCAGTCCGGATACCGGGACTACCATCAAGCAGTACTTC. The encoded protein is CASSPDTGTTIKQYF.

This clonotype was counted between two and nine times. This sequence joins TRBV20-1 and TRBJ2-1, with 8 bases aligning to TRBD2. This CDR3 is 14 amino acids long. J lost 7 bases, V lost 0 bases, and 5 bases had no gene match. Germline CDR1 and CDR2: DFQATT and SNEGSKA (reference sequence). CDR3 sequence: CSARELAGGNEQFF. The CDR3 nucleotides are TGCAGTGCTAGAGAGCTAGCGGGTGGTAATGAGCAGTTCTTC.

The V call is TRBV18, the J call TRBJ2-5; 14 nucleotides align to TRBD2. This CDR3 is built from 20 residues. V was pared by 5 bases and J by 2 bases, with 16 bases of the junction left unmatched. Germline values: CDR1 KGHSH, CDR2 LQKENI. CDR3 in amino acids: CASSFRRTSGRFPRQETQYF. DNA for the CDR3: TGTGCCAGCTCATTCAGGAGGACTAGCGGGAGGTTCCCTCGGCAAGAGACCCAGTACTTC.

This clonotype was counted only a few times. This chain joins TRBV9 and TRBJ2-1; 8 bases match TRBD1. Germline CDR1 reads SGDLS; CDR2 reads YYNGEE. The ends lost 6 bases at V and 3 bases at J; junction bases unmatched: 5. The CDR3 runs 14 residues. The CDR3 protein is CASNPGQVYNEQFF. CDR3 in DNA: TGTGCCAGCAACCCGGGACAGGTCTACAATGAGCAGTTCTTC.

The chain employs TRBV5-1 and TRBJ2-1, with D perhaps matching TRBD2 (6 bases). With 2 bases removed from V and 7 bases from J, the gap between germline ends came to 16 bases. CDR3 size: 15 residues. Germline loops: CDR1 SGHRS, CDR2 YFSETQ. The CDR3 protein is CASSFDSGFNNEQFF. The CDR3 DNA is TGCGCCAGCAGCTTCGACAGCGGGTTCAATAATGAGCAGTTCTTC.

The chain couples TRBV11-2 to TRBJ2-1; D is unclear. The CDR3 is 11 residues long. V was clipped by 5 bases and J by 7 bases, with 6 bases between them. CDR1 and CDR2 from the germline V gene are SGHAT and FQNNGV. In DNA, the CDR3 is TGTGCCAGCAGCATGAATAATGAGCAGTTCTTC. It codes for CASSMNNEQFF. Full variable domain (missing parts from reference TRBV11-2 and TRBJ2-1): EAGVAQSPRYKIIEKRQSVAFWCNPISGHATLYWYQQILGQGPKLLIQFQNNGVVDDSQLPKDRFSAERLKGVDSTLKIQPAKLEDSAVYLCASSMNNEQFFGPGTRLTVL.

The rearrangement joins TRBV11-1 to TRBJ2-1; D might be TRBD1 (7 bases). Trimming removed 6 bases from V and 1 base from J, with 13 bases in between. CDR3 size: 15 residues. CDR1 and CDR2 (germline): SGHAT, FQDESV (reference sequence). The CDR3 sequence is CASSFRGRSYNEQFF. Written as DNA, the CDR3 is TGTGCCAGCAGTTTCAGGGGGAGGTCCTACAATGAGCAGTTCTTC. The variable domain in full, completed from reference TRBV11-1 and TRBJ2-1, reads EAEVAQSPRYKITEKSQAVAFWCDPISGHATLYWYRQILGQGPELLVQFQDESVVDDSQLPKDRFSAERLKGVDSTLKIQPAELGDSAMYLCASSFRGRSYNEQFFGPGTRLTVL.